The 22 T cell receptor beta chains below were found in one sample sequenced in a study of breast tumors, draining lymph nodes, adjacent tissues. TCRdb independently ran MiXCR on the multiplex PCR reads; one entry per CDR3 protein. The table shows under 250,000 distinct CDR3 sequences, with about 34% occurring only once. Breast cancer patients provided tissue from their axillary draining lymph nodes. The specimen sequenced was axillary lymph node tissue. Receptor source: a female donor with breast cancer. Some clones in this sample may be carry-over from other donors' samples.

This clonotype occurred once. The V call is TRBV2, the J call TRBJ1-2; unclear D gene. This CDR3 is built from 15 residues. Germline V gene lookup returns CDR1 SNHLY and CDR2 FYNNEI. V lost 1 base and J 1 base, leaving 10 bases between the germline ends. CDR3 sequence: CASSEGAPVNYGYTF. CDR3 nucleotide sequence: TGTGCCAGCAGTGAAGGGGCGCCCGTTAACTATGGCTACACCTTC.

V gene TRBV3-2 combines with J gene TRBJ1-2; the D segment call TRBD1 is taken from the table without a DNA check. TRBV3-2 is noted as a pseudogene. The CDR3 spans 16 residues. The CDR3 loop reads CASSHCKQGSGYGYTF. The CDR3 region has the DNA TGTGCCAGCAGCCATTGCAAACAGGGATCCGGGTATGGCTACACCTTC.

The chain combines TRBV6-6 with TRBJ1-3; D might be TRBD1 (5 bases). Trimming cost V 5 bases and J 3 bases, with 11 bases left between them. CDR1 and CDR2 from the germline V gene are MNHNY and SVGAGI (reference sequence). CDR3 length: 14 residues. The CDR3 bases are TGTGCCAGCAGTCTGACAGACTTTGGAAACACCATATATTTT. Encoded protein: CASSLTDFGNTIYF.

In regard to this clonotype: A single base separates this from a much larger clone, so it may be a read error. The gene calls are TRBV18 and TRBJ1-2; TRBD1 matches 7 bases. The CDR3 extends over 14 amino acids. Germline V gene data show CDR1 as KGHSH and CDR2 as LQKENI. V lost 5 bases to trimming and J lost 10 bases; unmatched junction nucleotides: 13. The CDR3 spells CASSTTEYRGDYTF. The CDR3 DNA reads TGTGCCAGCTCAACCACGGAGTACAGGGGAGACTACACCTTC.

In this sample, this clonotype turned up many times. The chain uses TRBV4-1 and TRBJ2-1; 7 nucleotides agree with TRBD2. The ends lost 4 bases at V and 10 bases at J; junction bases unmatched: 7. Germline CDR1 is MGHRA and CDR2 is YSYEKL. The CDR3 is 13 amino acids. The CDR3, as DNA: TGCGCCAGCAGCCGGACTAGGACTGGGGAGCAGTTCTTC. Its protein is CASSRTRTGEQFF.

Concerning this clonotype itself: This clone may be a read error of a much larger clone one base away. The rearrangement uses TRBV4-3 and TRBJ2-3, with 9 positions matching TRBD2. The CDR3 consists of 17 residues. V dropped 0 bases and J dropped 4; count of bases not matched to a gene: 8. The germline gives CDR1 LGHNA, CDR2 YSLEER. CDR3 coding DNA: TGCGCCAGCAGCCAAGAGTTTAGCGGGGGCCCACCAGATACGCAGTATTTT. Amino acid sequence: CASSQEFSGGPPDTQYF.

As regards this clonotype: A much larger clone differs by one base, so this may be a read error. The chain links TRBV20-1 to TRBJ1-4, with a possible D match to TRBD1 (6 bases). V was pared by 0 bases and J by 10 bases, with 15 bases between. The CDR3 runs 14 residues. CDR1 and CDR2 from the germline V gene are DFQATT and SNEGSKA (reference sequence). CDR3 sequence: CSARDWGAGAKLFF. CDR3 sequence (DNA): TGCAGTGCTAGAGATTGGGGGGCGGGTGCAAAACTGTTTTTT.

The V and J genes are TRBV7-8 and TRBJ2-1; D tentatively reads TRBD1 or TRBD2 (5 bases each). This CDR3 spans 13 amino acids. V was clipped by 5 bases and J by 4 bases, with 9 bases between them. Germline CDR1 and CDR2: SGHVS and FQNEAQ. For the CDR3, the DNA is TGTGCCAGCAGCCGGGGCCGTTACAATGAGCAGTTCTTC. Translation gives CASSRGRYNEQFF. Full variable domain (outside the CDR3, taken from reference TRBV7-8 and TRBJ2-1): GAGVSQSPRYKVAKRGQDVALRCDPISGHVSLFWYQQALGQGPEFLTYFQNEAQLDKSGLPSDRFFAERPEGSVSTLKIQRTQQEDSAVYLCASSRGRYNEQFFGPGTRLTVL.

This clonotype was found many times. This chain joins TRBV2 and TRBJ2-7; no clear D gene. Trimming took 3 bases from V and 5 from J, leaving 8 bases between them. CDR3 length equals 12 residues. In germline, CDR1 is SNHLY, CDR2 FYNNEI. CDR3 sequence: CASSDRLHEQYF. The CDR3, as DNA: TGTGCCAGCAGTGACCGGTTGCACGAGCAGTACTTC.

Points on this clonotype: The CDR3 carries no conserved terminal phenylalanine or tryptophan, so it likely arises from a read error. The chain carries TRBV19 and TRBJ2-4; 7 nucleotides agree with TRBD1. The length of the CDR3 is 16 residues. CDR1 and CDR2 (germline): LNHDA, SQIVND (reference sequence). Trimming at V came to 5 bases and at J to 0 bases, leaving 7 bases not matched to a gene. The CDR3 DNA reads TGTGCCAGTAGTTCACCAAACAGGGGAGCCAAAAACATTCAGTACTCC. This gives the protein CASSSPNRGAKNIQYS.

This clonotype was counted ten times or more. The CDR3, as DNA: TGTGCCAGCAGCGACGGGGGAGCGACCACAGATACGCAGTATTTT. Its translation: CASSDGGATTDTQYF. The chain carries TRBV7-3 and TRBJ2-3; D is possibly TRBD2 (6 bases). V dropped 5 bases and J dropped 2 bases, with 14 bases sitting between them. The CDR3 spans 15 residues. CDR1 is SGHTA and CDR2 is FQGTGA in the germline V gene. The full variable domain, rest sourced from reference TRBV7-3 and TRBJ2-3, is GAGVSQTPSNKVTEKGKYVELRCDPISGHTALYWYRQSLGQGPEFLIYFQGTGAADDSGLPNDRFFAVRPEGSVSTLKIQRTERGDSAVYLCASSDGGATTDTQYFGPGTRLTVL.

This clonotype was seen a handful of times. A much bigger clone sits one base away, suggesting this may be a read error. The chain recombines TRBV6-6 with TRBJ2-2; 9 bases fit TRBD2. This CDR3 contains 18 residues. With 4 bases clipped from V and 2 bases from J, the junction kept 11 bases outside the gene matches. CDR1 and CDR2 (germline): MNHNY, SVGAGI (reference sequence). In nucleotides, the CDR3 is TGTGCCAGCAGTTCCTCACGGGGCGGGAGGGTCAACACCGGGGAGCTGTTTTTT. The encoded protein is CASSSSRGGRVNTGELFF.

This clonotype was detected a few times. The gene calls are TRBV11-2 and TRBJ1-1; D might be TRBD1 (5 bases). Trimming took 5 bases from V and 1 from J, leaving 11 bases between them. CDR1 and CDR2 (germline): SGHAT, FQNNGV. CDR3 length: 14 amino acids. The CDR3: CASSSRGTNTEAFF. DNA of the CDR3: TGTGCCAGCAGCAGCCGCGGGACGAACACTGAAGCTTTCTTT.

This clonotype has a count of ten or more. This chain connects TRBV19 to TRBJ2-3; either TRBD1 or TRBD2 may supply D (6 bases each). The length of the CDR3 is 15 residues. Germline values: CDR1 LNHDA, CDR2 SQIVND (reference sequence). V was shortened by 6 bases and J by 1 base, with 14 bases between the two germline ends. Written as DNA, the CDR3 is TGTGCCAGTAGCACCGAGGGGGGTGGCACAGATACGCAGTATTTT. This translates into CASSTEGGGTDTQYF.

The sample holds many counts of this clonotype. The genes are TRBV5-8 and TRBJ2-3, with TRBD2 identical over 9 bases. The V gene's germline CDR1 is SGHTS and CDR2 YDEGEE. Trimming cost V 4 bases and J 0 bases; bases outside gene matches: 3. There are 15 residues in the CDR3. The CDR3 sequence is CASSPAGGSTDTQYF. CDR3 sequence (DNA): TGTGCCAGCAGCCCAGCGGGAGGCAGCACAGATACGCAGTATTTT.

About this clonotype itself: A read error may be the cause here, since a much bigger clone is one base away. This rearrangement joins TRBV11-3 to TRBJ2-3; 9 bases agree with TRBD2. The CDR3 has 16 amino acids. In germline, CDR1 is SGHNT, CDR2 YENEEA. V shed 5 bases, J shed 2 bases, and the junction held 8 bases outside the gene matches. The CDR3 region has the DNA TGTGCCAGCAGCGTCTTAGCGGGGGCCTACACAGATACGCAGTATTTT. The encoded protein is CASSVLAGAYTDTQYF.

There are many counts of this clonotype. The chain has TRBV20-1 and TRBJ1-5; 7 bases align to TRBD1. V shed 6 bases and J 7 bases; nucleotides not matched to a gene: 15. The germline V gene has CDR1 DFQATT and CDR2 SNEGSKA (reference sequence). CDR3 length: 15 amino acids. The CDR3 loop reads CSAAYPGTVEQPQHF. CDR3 bases: TGCAGTGCGGCCTACCCAGGGACAGTCGAGCAGCCCCAGCATTTT.

The J gene is TRBJ1-3, the V gene TRBV7-2; TRBD1 is a possible D gene (5 bases). Germline CDR1 SGHTA, CDR2 FQGNSA. Trimming stripped 5 bases from V and 8 bases from J, with 16 bases between. CDR3 length: 14 residues. CDR3 nucleotides: TGTGCCAGCAGCCGAACCGGGACCTCCTACACCATATATTTT. The encoded protein is CASSRTGTSYTIYF. The variable domain in full, completed from reference TRBV7-2 and TRBJ1-3, reads GAGVSQSPSNKVTEKGKDVELRCDPISGHTALYWYRQSLGQGLEFLIYFQGNSAPDKSGLPSDRFSAERTGGSVSTLTIQRTQQEDSAVYLCASSRTGTSYTIYFGEGSWLTVV.

This clonotype was recorded many times. The rearrangement links TRBV14 to TRBJ1-2; D uncertain. The CDR3 has 14 residues. Trimming pared 0 bases from V and 4 bases from J, leaving 9 bases between. Germline assignment: CDR1 SGHDN and CDR2 FVKESK. The CDR3 loop is CASSQERGRYGYTF. For the CDR3, the DNA is TGTGCCAGCAGCCAAGAGCGCGGACGCTATGGCTACACCTTC.

Details on this clonotype: This may come from a read error, since a much larger clone is one base off. The genes are TRBV6-2 or TRBV6-3 and TRBJ2-7, with 11 nucleotides matching TRBD2. Germline CDR1 MNHEY, CDR2 SVGEGT. The CDR3 has 15 residues. J lost 5 bases, V lost 5 bases, and 8 bases had no gene match. CDR3 DNA: TGTGCCAGCAGTCCCGGGACTAGCGGTTGGGACGAGCAGTACTTC. Its protein product is CASSPGTSGWDEQYF.

At least ten counts were recorded for this clonotype. One base away lies a much larger clone, so this may be a sequencing read error. The genes are TRBV20-1 and TRBJ2-5; D unclear. The CDR3 is made up of 12 amino acids. Germline CDR1 and CDR2: DFQATT and SNEGSKA (reference sequence). DNA of the CDR3: TGCAGTGCTAGAGTGGTCCAAGAGACCCCGTACTTC. Its translation is CSARVVQETPYF.

This clonotype was counted many times. The chain joins TRBV5-1 to TRBJ2-1; 7 bases are shared with TRBD1. The V gene's germline CDR1 is SGHRS and CDR2 YFSETQ. J was trimmed by 5 bases and V by 0 bases; bases with no gene match: 17. This CDR3 is 19 amino acids long. CDR3 bases: TGCGCCAGCAGCTTGGGAGTTTTAGGGGGACCTAGGGGGCACAATGAGCAGTTCTTC. The encoded protein is CASSLGVLGGPRGHNEQFF.